What follows describes a single T cell receptor (beta chain). The antigen is not known. The assay was run at deep level. Repertoires were generated with immunoSEQ multiplex PCR, while TCRdb's copy carries only in-frame clones and drops some. This sample yields around 600,000 clones, of which about 96% are seen a single time; roughly 0.05% belongs to the top ten. This specimen belongs to a study of shared clonotypes between healthy human individuals. The germline V gene encodes CDR1 MNHEY and CDR2 SVGAGI. V lost 8 bases, J lost 4 bases, and 12 bases lay in between. This CDR3 region has 14 residues. Overall study results and limits: Naive subsets generally had larger estimated richness than memory subsets. Naive CD4 clonotype sharing across several donors was around 5%.

The material sequenced was naive CD4+ T cells sorted from blood. The sample's subset: CD45RA+ positively selected. This TCR came from a woman aged 25 to 39 in good health. The chain is built from TRBV6-5 and TRBJ1-6, with D possibly TRBD1 on 5 matching bases. CDR3 sequence reads: CASHQGNYNSPLHF. CDR3 bases: TGTGCCAGCCACCAGGGAAATTATAATTCACCCCTCCACTTT.